These T cell receptor beta chains were read from a single sample in a study of T cell changes during pregnancy in multiple sclerosis. TCRdb keeps only in-frame clones here, not all; method: immunoSEQ multiplex PCR. The sample carries tens of thousands of clones, 90% recorded once. The source material was peripheral blood, sampled in the third trimester of pregnancy. These receptors came from a female donor in good health, enrolled as a control in a pregnancy study. Both conserved end residues are part of each CDR3. A D gene is named only where the DNA matches it firmly.

>TRBV19|TRBD2|TRBJ2-5
TGTGCCAGTAGTCGCACCCCCTTAACCCTGACGAAGGCTAGCGGGAGAGGAGAGACCCAGTACTTC
CASSRTPLTLTKASGRGETQYF
>TRBV5-4|NA|TRBJ1-2
TGTGCCAGCAGGTCTACTGGGGGGTCGTTAGGCTACACCTTC
CASRSTGGSLGYTF
>TRBV7-2|TRBD2|TRBJ2-7
TGTGCCAGCAGCTTGATTAGCGGGAGGGCCTACGGATACGAGCAGTACTTC
CASSLISGRAYGYEQYF
>TRBV13|TRBD1|TRBJ1-4
TGTGCCAGCAGAAAGAGGACAGGGCGGGAAAAACTGTTTTTT
CASRKRTGREKLFF
>TRBV7-9|TRBD1|TRBJ2-4
TGTGCCAGCAGCCCTTCGACAGGGGGCCGATCCAAAAACATTCAGTACTTC
CASSPSTGGRSKNIQYF
>TRBV5-1|NA|TRBJ1-2
TGCGCCAGCAGCTTGGCCGGACAGATAAACTATGGCTACACCTTC
CASSLAGQINYGYTF
>TRBV19|NA|TRBJ1-1
TGTGCCAGTAGGTCTTTCGGGGGAGCTGAAGCTTTCTTT
CASRSFGGAEAFF
>TRBV6-5|NA|TRBJ2-7
TGTGCCAGCAGTTACTCCGTTAGCTCACCCTACGAGCAGTACTTC
CASSYSVSSPYEQYF
>TRBV2|NA|TRBJ2-7
TGTGCCAGCAAGGGGACCTACGAGCAGTACTTC
CASKGTYEQYF
>TRBV6-1|NA|TRBJ1-4
TGTGCCAGCAGTGAAAGTACAGGGAATGAAAAACTGTTTTTT
CASSESTGNEKLFF
>TRBV28|TRBD1|TRBJ1-5
TGTGCCAGCAGTTTATCCGCACAGGGGACGGGTCAGCCCCAGCATTTT
CASSLSAQGTGQPQHF
>TRBV7-3|NA|TRBJ2-3
TGTGCCAGCAGCTTACGTCGCGGAAGCACAGATACGCAGTATTTT
CASSLRRGSTDTQYF
>TRBV5-6|TRBD1|TRBJ1-4
TGTGCCAGCAGCCCGACAGGGAGGAATGAAAAACTGTTTTTT
CASSPTGRNEKLFF
>TRBV11-2|TRBD1|TRBJ1-2
TGTGCCAGCAGCTTACTAGGGGCAGGGGGGTCTGGCTACACCTTC
CASSLLGAGGSGYTF
>TRBV28|NA|TRBJ1-5
TGTGCCAGCAGTTTATTCAGAGGGATGAATCAGCCCCAGCATTTT
CASSLFRGMNQPQHF
>TRBV5-1|NA|TRBJ1-6
TGCGCCAGCAGCGTAAATAGCGGGGATTCACCCCTCCACTTT
CASSVNSGDSPLHF
>TRBV11-3|TRBD2|TRBJ2-2
TGTGCCAGCAGTCAAGCGGGGCTAGCGGGGACCGGGGAGCTGTTTTTT
CASSQAGLAGTGELFF